Shown below are 26 T cell receptor beta chains from a single sample sequenced in a study of blood T cells in healthy people across ages (dated by TCRdb to about 2015). Libraries were prepared through 5' RACE. TCRdb lists the instrument as Illumina HiSeq 2500. A second PCR of roughly 6 to 11 cycles was run with a J-beta primer mix and a sample-barcoded 5' primer. TCRdb reprocessing: public reads trimmed at Q25 with fastp, clones called with MiXCR, in-frame beta chains kept. Every CDR3 protein is listed once, alongside the most common genes and DNA of its rows. The sample profile shows 850,000 or so distinct CDR3 sequences; around 30% of them were found once. Clones ranked in the top ten supply around a sixth of the sample. The sample comprised blood. These receptors came from a woman over 75 in good health.

The chain joins TRBV5-5 to TRBJ1-1; D is ambiguous. The CDR3 length is 13 residues. Germline V gives CDR1 SGHKS, CDR2 YYEKEE (reference sequence). V lost 2 bases and J 2 bases, leaving 7 bases between the germline ends. CDR3 amino acids: CASSFYTNTEAFF. The CDR3, as DNA: TGTGCCAGCAGCTTTTATACTAACACTGAAGCTTTCTTT.

The chain links TRBV28 to TRBJ1-6; D is possibly TRBD1 (5 bases). CDR1 and CDR2 from the germline V gene are MDHEN and SYDVKM. Trimming left V 2 bases short and J 9 bases short, with 14 bases between. This CDR3 contains 15 residues. The CDR3 protein is CASSLLQGGGSPLHF. The DNA of the CDR3 is TGTGCCAGCAGTTTACTCCAGGGAGGAGGTTCACCCCTCCACTTT.

This rearrangement joins TRBV2 to TRBJ2-5, with a tentative D call TRBD2 (5 bases). Germline-derived CDR1 and CDR2 are SNHLY and FYNNEI. The germline V and J ends were trimmed by 6 bases and 4 bases, with 15 bases remaining between them. The CDR3 sequence is 14 residues long. The CDR3 loop reads CASRERTGGETQYF. Written as DNA, the CDR3 is TGTGCCAGCAGGGAACGGACCGGAGGAGAGACCCAGTACTTC.

This clonotype came up a few times. This chain uses TRBV29-1 with TRBJ1-2, with D unresolved. V lost 4 bases and J lost 6, with 12 bases in between. CDR1 SQVTM and CDR2 ANQGSEA come from the germline V gene. The CDR3 totals 12 residues. The CDR3 nucleotides are TGCAGCGTTGCCGGCGGAGAAGATGGCTACACCTTC. This sequence encodes CSVAGGEDGYTF.

This clonotype was recorded many times. The gene calls are TRBV6-1 and TRBJ1-1; D gene uncertain. V was pared by 6 bases and J by 7 bases, with 9 bases between. The CDR3 has 11 residues. Germline CDR1 reads MNHNS; CDR2 reads SASEGT. The CDR3: CASSHGNEAFF. The CDR3 DNA reads as TGTGCCAGCAGCCACGGGAATGAAGCTTTCTTT.

This clonotype appeared many times. V usage is TRBV11-2 and J usage is TRBJ2-3; 7 bases map to TRBD2. V lost 0 bases to trimming and J lost 0 bases; unmatched junction nucleotides: 9. Germline V gene data show CDR1 as SGHAT and CDR2 as FQNNGV. The CDR3 consists of 18 residues. CDR3 sequence (DNA): TGTGCCAGCAGCTTAGAAATCGGGAGGCGGGAGAGCACAGATACGCAGTATTTT. This encodes CASSLEIGRRESTDTQYF.

As to this clonotype: A much larger clone lies one base from this, so it may be a read error. This chain links TRBV11-2 with TRBJ2-7, with TRBD2 identical over 10 bases. This CDR3 comprises 14 residues. J gave up 7 bases and V 4 bases, and 7 bases lay outside the gene matches. Germline V CDR1 and CDR2: SGHAT, FQNNGV. CDR3 nucleotides: TGTGCCAGCAGCTGGGGACTAGCGAGCAATGAGCAGTACTTC. It codes for CASSWGLASNEQYF.

This chain joins TRBV27 and TRBJ2-4; 8 nucleotides agree with TRBD2. The J call is in doubt because the DNA end fits TRBJ2-5 better. Germline V gives CDR1 MNHEY, CDR2 SMNVEV (reference sequence). This CDR3 contains 16 residues. In nucleotides, the CDR3 is TGTGCCAGCAGTTCCCTTTTCGGGGGGGCCGGAGAGACCCAGTACTTC. Encoded protein: CASSSLFGGAGETQYF.

Comments on this clonotype: A read error may produce the germline difference seen at one junction end. The rearrangement uses TRBV7-2 and TRBJ1-4; D is perhaps TRBD1 (6 bases). This CDR3 is 17 amino acids long. Germline CDR1 and CDR2: SGHTA and FQGNSA. The DNA for the CDR3 is TGTGCCAGCAGCTTAGCCCGGACAGCTGCAACTAATGAAAAACGGTTTTTT. Its protein is CASSLARTAATNEKRFF.

This chain links TRBV29-1 with TRBJ2-5, with a tentative D call TRBD2 (5 bases). With the DNA end fitting TRBJ2-7 better, the J assignment may be wrong. The CDR3 is made up of 13 amino acids. Per germline, CDR1 SQVTM and CDR2 ANQGSEA. CDR3 sequence: CSVLQRSSYEQYF. Written as DNA, the CDR3 is TGCAGCGTTTTGCAGCGGAGCTCCTACGAGCAGTACTTC.

Comments on this clonotype: A read error may explain this, as a much larger clone is one base away. The rearrangement links TRBV7-2 to TRBJ2-6, with 16 bases identical to TRBD2. Germline assignment: CDR1 SGHTA and CDR2 FQGNSA. This CDR3 spans 18 amino acids. CDR3 loop: CASSAGLAGGPGANVRTF. The CDR3 DNA reads TGTGCCAGCAGCGCGGGACTAGCGGGGGGGCCCGGGGCCAACGTCCGGACTTTC.

V gene TRBV6-2 or TRBV6-3 combines with J gene TRBJ2-1; TRBD2 matches at 9 bases. V was pared by 9 bases and J by 2 bases, with 5 bases of the junction left unmatched. The CDR3 sequence is 14 residues long. Germline lookup yields CDR1 MNHEY and CDR2 SVGEGT. DNA for the CDR3: TGTGCCAGTTTGAGCGGGGGGACCTACAATGAGCAGTTCTTC. Translated, it gives CASLSGGTYNEQFF.

The chain is built from TRBV7-2 and TRBJ2-2, with a possible D match to TRBD2 (5 bases). The CDR3 has 15 residues. Per germline, CDR1 SGHTA and CDR2 FQGNSA. With 3 bases removed from V and 4 bases from J, the gap between germline ends came to 12 bases. This CDR3 is CASSLGGPGTGELFF. DNA of the CDR3: TGTGCCAGCAGCTTGGGCGGGCCGGGCACCGGGGAGCTGTTTTTT. The full variable domain, in which reference TRBV7-2 and TRBJ2-2 provide the parts outside the CDR3, is GAGVSQSPSNKVTEKGKDVELRCDPISGHTALYWYRQSLGQGLEFLIYFQGNSAPDKSGLPSDRFSAERTGGSVSTLTIQRTQQEDSAVYLCASSLGGPGTGELFFGEGSRLTVL.

This clonotype turned up a few times. A read error may be the cause here, since a much bigger clone is one base away. CDR3 DNA: TGTGCCATCAGTGAGGGACAGGACAATGAGCAGTACTTC. This sequence encodes CAISEGQDNEQYF. The gene calls are TRBV10-3 and TRBJ2-7, with 7 bases identical to TRBD1. This CDR3 has 13 residues. Germline V gene sequence: CDR1 ENHRY, CDR2 SYGVKD. V gave up 2 bases and J gave up 7 bases; unmatched junction bases: 5.

This clonotype was recorded at least ten times. V and J are TRBV29-1 and TRBJ2-1; D is ambiguous. The V end lost 4 bases, the J end lost 15 bases, and 19 bases lay between the germline ends. CDR1 SQVTM and CDR2 ANQGSEA come from the germline V gene. CDR3 length equals 12 residues. In DNA, the CDR3 is TGCAGCGTTGTTTTCGATCTAGTAGGTGGGTTCTTC. This gives the protein CSVVFDLVGGFF.

The gene calls are TRBV12-3 or TRBV12-4 and TRBJ1-3, with D perhaps TRBD1 (5 bases). V dropped 1 base and J dropped 1 base, with 20 bases sitting between them. The CDR3 is 19 amino acids. The CDR3, as DNA: TGTGCCAGCAGTTTAGAAATGGGGATAGGGGCCAGGTCTGGAAACACCATATATTTT. The encoded protein is CASSLEMGIGARSGNTIYF.

This clonotype was recorded many times. The genes are TRBV2 and TRBJ1-2; 7 bases match TRBD1. V lost 5 bases, J lost 3 bases, and 12 bases stayed unmatched. The CDR3 consists of 16 residues. Germline V gives CDR1 SNHLY, CDR2 FYNNEI. CDR3 in DNA: TGTGCCAGCAGTCGGTACGGCGCAGGGGGAGACTATGGCTACACCTTC. Its translation is CASSRYGAGGDYGYTF.

The chain recombines TRBV7-9 with TRBJ1-5; TRBD1 agrees at 9 bases. The germline V gene encodes CDR1 SEHNR and CDR2 FQNEAQ (reference sequence). The CDR3 is 17 amino acids. V lost 1 base to trimming and J lost 7 bases; unmatched junction nucleotides: 11. CDR3 DNA: TGTGCCAGCAGCTTAGATTGGGGACAGGGTATTCAGCAGCCCCAGCATTTT. It yields the protein CASSLDWGQGIQQPQHF.

This clonotype appeared a few times. A much larger clone differs by one base, so this may be a read error. The rearrangement uses TRBV20-1 and TRBJ2-7, with 8 bases aligning to TRBD2. Gene TRBJ2-5 matches the end of the DNA better, so the J call may be wrong. This CDR3 has 14 residues. Germline loops: CDR1 DFQATT, CDR2 SNEGSKA (reference sequence). CDR3 DNA sequence: TGCAGTGCTACCAGCGGGGGACAACAAGAGACCCAGTACTTC. It codes for CSATSGGQQETQYF.

To note about this clonotype: A read error may be the cause here, since a much bigger clone is one base away. CDR3 coding DNA: TGTGCCGGCAGTAGGGACCTGGGAAGGCAGTATTTT. Encoded protein: CAGSRDLGRQYF. The chain carries TRBV2 and TRBJ2-3; D possibly matches TRBD1 or TRBD2 (5 bases each). CDR1 and CDR2 (germline): SNHLY, FYNNEI. The CDR3 runs to 12 residues. The whole variable domain, remainder taken from reference TRBV2 and TRBJ2-3, is EPEVTQTPSHQVTQMGQEVILRCVPISNHLYFYWYRQILGQKVEFLVSFYNNEISEKSEIFDDQFSVERPDGSNFTLKIRSTKLEDSAMYFCAGSRDLGRQYFGPGTRLTVL.

The chain carries TRBV3-1 and TRBJ2-1; D is uncertain. V was trimmed by 0 bases and J by 2 bases, leaving 14 bases between them. The CDR3 covers 17 residues. Germline CDR1 LGHDT, CDR2 YNNKEL (reference sequence). CDR3: CASSQDVARNTYNEQFF. In DNA form, the CDR3 reads TGTGCCAGCAGCCAAGATGTAGCCAGAAATACCTACAATGAGCAGTTCTTC.

CDR3 region: CASGLTSGGETQYF. DNA for the CDR3: TGTGCCAGCGGCCTGACTAGCGGGGGTGAGACCCAGTACTTC. The chain recombines TRBV3-1 with TRBJ2-5; TRBD2 agrees at 12 bases. Trimming at V came to 8 bases and at J to 5 bases, leaving 6 bases not matched to a gene. The germline CDR1 and CDR2 sequences are LGHDT and YNNKEL (reference sequence). This CDR3 has 14 amino acids.

This clonotype has a handful of counts. V is TRBV18 and J is TRBJ2-5, with TRBD1 as a possible D gene (6 bases). V dropped 2 bases and J dropped 1 base, with 11 bases sitting between them. This CDR3 has 15 residues. Germline V CDR1 and CDR2: KGHSH, LQKENI. The CDR3 is CASSPVRGGQETQYF. DNA for the CDR3: TGTGCCAGCTCACCAGTCAGAGGGGGCCAAGAGACCCAGTACTTC.

The rearrangement links TRBV7-2 to TRBJ1-4; D may be TRBD1 (5 bases). This CDR3 is 14 amino acids long. Germline V CDR1 and CDR2: SGHTA, FQGNSA. The ends were cut back, 5 bases at V and 13 bases at J, with 20 bases in the middle. The CDR3 DNA sequence: TGTGCCAGCAGCCTTGGGGGGAGTCAACTCGGACTGTTTTTT. As protein: CASSLGGSQLGLFF.

The sample holds a few counts of this clonotype. The chain joins TRBV2 to TRBJ2-7, with a tentative D call TRBD2 (5 bases). CDR3 length equals 14 residues. The V end was cut by 7 bases, the J end by 0 bases, with 13 bases between. CDR1 is SNHLY and CDR2 is FYNNEI in the germline V gene. This CDR3 reads CASTPWESSYEQYF. The CDR3 DNA sequence: TGTGCCAGCACCCCCTGGGAGAGCTCCTACGAGCAGTACTTC.

In this sample, this clonotype turned up a few times. This chain links TRBV20-1 with TRBJ2-1, with 8 bases that match TRBD2. The CDR3 runs to 16 residues. Trimming took 3 bases from V and 0 from J; bases not matched to a gene: 7. From germline, CDR1 is DFQATT and CDR2 SNEGSKA (reference sequence). CDR3 sequence reads: CSARPGGTSSYNEQFF. DNA of the CDR3: TGCAGTGCTAGGCCGGGGGGGACTAGCTCCTACAATGAGCAGTTCTTC.